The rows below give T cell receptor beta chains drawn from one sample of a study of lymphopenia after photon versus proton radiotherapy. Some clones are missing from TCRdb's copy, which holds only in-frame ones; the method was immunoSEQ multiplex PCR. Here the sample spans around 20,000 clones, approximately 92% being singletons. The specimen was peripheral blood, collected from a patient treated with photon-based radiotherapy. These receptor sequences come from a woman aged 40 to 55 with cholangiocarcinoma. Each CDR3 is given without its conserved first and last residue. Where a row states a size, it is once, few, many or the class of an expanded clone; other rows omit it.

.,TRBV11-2,ASSLLSLSGANVLT
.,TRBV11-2,ASSPGTGDNQPQH
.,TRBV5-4,ASSAGRAQETQY
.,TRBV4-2,ASSQGNSITSGDEQF
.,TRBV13,ASSRGLAGVRETQY
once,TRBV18,ASSPQGAFGNQPQH
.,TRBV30,AWRDLGSNQPQH
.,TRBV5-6,ASSSGTGVSYNSPLH
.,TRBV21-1,ASRPGRQDGYT
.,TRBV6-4,ASSEGQGNTEAF
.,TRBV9,ASSVVSDTQY
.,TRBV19,ASSMAENSYEQY
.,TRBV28,ASSLSASHTGGYT
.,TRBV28,ASSFAGTEAF
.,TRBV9,ASSADRGGKLF
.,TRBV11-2,ASSLVQILLQETQY
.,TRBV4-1,ASSQEAGGNTEAF
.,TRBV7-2,ASSWGLAGVNEQY
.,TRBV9,ASSPTTTVPSYEQY
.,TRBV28,ASSADSMNTEAF
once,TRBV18,ASSPVPGLNTEAF
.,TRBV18,ASTPAGTSLLYEQY
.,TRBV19,ASSKLDRRTEAF
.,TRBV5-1,ASSFTSDSYGYT
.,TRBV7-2,ASSLNGAGAKNIQY
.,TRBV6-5,ASSYYNGSPLH
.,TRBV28,ASRDRAYEQY
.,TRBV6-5,ASSYQTSGTLEQY
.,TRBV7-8,ASSLTDYAYNEQF
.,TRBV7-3,ASSPNPAFYNEQF
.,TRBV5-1,ASSGGQGSMGNEQF
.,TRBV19,ASSTMTDSTDTQY
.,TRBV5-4,ASSLEVGGEQY